A single sample is the source of the 18 T cell receptor beta chains below, sequenced in a study of shared clonotypes between healthy human individuals. Some clones are missing from TCRdb's copy, which holds only in-frame ones; the method was immunoSEQ multiplex PCR. Of about 2.4 million clones listed, around 94% are singletons. Input material: naive CD4+ T cells sorted from blood. Subset here: CD45RA+ positively selected. The source is a man younger than 35 in good health.

This clone was counted once. This chain uses TRBV11-3 with TRBJ2-5, with TRBD1 matching 10 bases. TRBJ2-7 matches the DNA end more closely, so the J call is doubtful. Germline V gene sequence: CDR1 SGHNT, CDR2 YENEEA. The CDR3 is made up of 15 amino acids. CDR3 in DNA: TGTGCCAGCAGCCGGGACAGGGGAGTCTCCTACGAGCAGTACTTC. It codes for CASSRDRGVSYEQYF.

CDR3 nucleotides: TGTGCCAGCAGCTTAACCCACTTCACAGATACGCAGTATTTT. As protein: CASSLTHFTDTQYF. The chain recombines TRBV7-2 with TRBJ2-3; D remains unclear. Germline loops: CDR1 SGHTA, CDR2 FQGNSA. The CDR3 is 14 amino acids. V gave up 2 bases and J gave up 2 bases, with 8 bases separating them.

The rearrangement uses TRBV14 and TRBJ1-3; D is perhaps TRBD1 (6 bases). The CDR3 has 16 amino acids. CDR1 is SGHDN, CDR2 FVKESK, per germline. V shed 4 bases and J shed 3 bases, with 16 bases lying between them. This CDR3 is CASSRELEGDGNTIYF. CDR3 DNA sequence: TGTGCCAGCAGCCGGGAGCTGGAGGGGGATGGAAACACCATATATTTT.

The chain employs TRBV5-1 and TRBJ1-6, with D unclear. V was pared by 2 bases and J by 7 bases, with 7 bases between. CDR3 length: 13 residues. The V gene's germline CDR1 is SGHRS and CDR2 YFSETQ. The CDR3 nucleotides read TGCGCCAGCAGCTTCCCCGGAAATTCACCCCTCCACTTT. This encodes CASSFPGNSPLHF.

This rearrangement joins TRBV19 to TRBJ2-2; the match to TRBD2 covers 9 bases. J gave up 3 bases and V 8 bases, and 4 bases lay outside the gene matches. This CDR3 spans 14 amino acids. Germline assignment: CDR1 LNHDA and CDR2 SQIVND (reference sequence). The CDR3 sequence: CASGGGRDTGELFF. The CDR3 DNA sequence: TGTGCCAGTGGGGGCGGGAGGGACACCGGGGAGCTGTTTTTT.

The V call is TRBV7-9, the J call TRBJ1-1; unclear D gene. Trimming left V 1 base short and J 9 bases short, with 12 bases between. CDR1 is SEHNR, CDR2 FQNEAQ, per germline (reference sequence). This CDR3 is built from 13 residues. CDR3 DNA: TGTGCCAGCAGCTTAGGAAGTGGGCAACAAGCTTTCTTT. Translating it yields CASSLGSGQQAFF.

The rearrangement links TRBV19 to TRBJ1-2; D is uncertain. The CDR3 contains 15 residues. CDR1 LNHDA and CDR2 SQIVND come from the germline V gene (reference sequence). Trimming took off 1 base at V and 8 bases at J, with 17 bases between the two ends. CDR3 nucleotide sequence: TGTGCCAGTAGTATAGTTACAGTAAGTGTTGGAGGCTACACCTTC. It encodes CASSIVTVSVGGYTF.

The chain recombines TRBV27 with TRBJ1-2; 7 bases are a match to TRBD1. The V and J ends lost 4 bases and 4 bases, in that order; junction bases with no gene match: 12. This CDR3 region has 16 residues. Germline V gives CDR1 MNHEY, CDR2 SMNVEV (reference sequence). The DNA of the CDR3 is TGTGCCAGCAGTTCCCGGGAGCTCAGGGGGTCCTATGGCTACACCTTC. Amino acid sequence: CASSSRELRGSYGYTF.

This chain uses TRBV10-3 with TRBJ1-5; D might be TRBD1 (5 bases). V dropped 3 bases and J dropped 6 bases, with 15 bases sitting between them. Germline assignment: CDR1 ENHRY and CDR2 SYGVKD. The CDR3 runs 15 residues. The CDR3: CAISDRQGEGQPQHF. In nucleotides, the CDR3 is TGTGCCATCAGTGATAGGCAGGGAGAAGGTCAGCCCCAGCATTTT.

The chain is built from TRBV19 and TRBJ2-1; 8 bases align to TRBD1. This CDR3 spans 15 amino acids. Germline V gives CDR1 LNHDA, CDR2 SQIVND (reference sequence). The junction had 6 bases not matched to a gene; V was cut back by 4 bases and J by 4 bases. CDR3 coding DNA: TGTGCCAGTAGTAGGGAGACAGGGGCGTACAATGAGCAGTTCTTC. It codes for CASSRETGAYNEQFF.

The chain uses TRBV30 and TRBJ2-7; TRBD2 might be the D (6 bases). The germline CDR1 and CDR2 sequences are GTSNPN and SVGIG (reference sequence). Trimming cost V 6 bases and J 1 base, with 16 bases left between them. This CDR3 is built from 14 residues. The CDR3: CACSGAQKSYEQYF. The CDR3, as DNA: TGTGCCTGTTCGGGAGCACAAAAATCCTACGAGCAGTACTTC.

The chain has TRBV7-9 and TRBJ2-3; D is undetermined. CDR3 length: 15 amino acids. From germline, CDR1 is SEHNR and CDR2 FQNEAQ (reference sequence). Trimming removed 1 base at V and 2 bases at J, with 10 bases between. The CDR3 protein is CASSLGSLPTDTQYF. The DNA of the CDR3 is TGTGCCAGCAGCTTAGGCAGTCTCCCCACAGATACGCAGTATTTT.

V and J are TRBV5-1 and TRBJ2-7, with D possibly TRBD1 on 5 matching bases. This CDR3 is built from 14 residues. Trimming stripped 1 base from V and 0 bases from J, with 8 bases between. Germline V lookup: CDR1 SGHRS, CDR2 YFSETQ. As DNA, the CDR3 is TGCGCCAGCAGCTTGCGACAGAACTCCTACGAGCAGTACTTC. This encodes CASSLRQNSYEQYF.

This chain links TRBV29-1 with TRBJ2-2; TRBD2 aligns across 11 bases. Germline lookup yields CDR1 SQVTM and CDR2 ANQGSEA. The CDR3 length is 17 residues. With V trimmed by 6 bases and J by 1 base, 10 bases remained unmatched. The CDR3 loop reads CSVDSASGGMNTGELFF. CDR3 coding DNA: TGCAGCGTCGACTCTGCTAGCGGGGGGATGAACACCGGGGAGCTGTTTTTT.

The chain carries TRBV15 and TRBJ1-3, with D tentatively TRBD1 (5 bases). Germline CDR1 reads LNHNV; CDR2 reads YYDKDF (reference sequence). CDR3 length: 16 residues. V was pared by 1 base and J by 4 bases, with 14 bases between. The DNA for the CDR3 is TGTGCCACCAGCAGAGGGACCGGGACTTCGGGAAACACCATATATTTT. Protein: CATSRGTGTSGNTIYF.

This clone came up once. The chain employs TRBV6-6 and TRBJ1-4, with D unresolved. V was shortened by 0 bases and J by 2 bases, with 7 bases between the two germline ends. The CDR3 spans 15 residues. CDR1 MNHNY and CDR2 SVGAGI come from the germline V gene (reference sequence). CDR3 nucleotide sequence: TGTGCCAGCAGTTACTCGGACGGGACTAATGAAAAACTGTTTTTT. Encoded protein: CASSYSDGTNEKLFF.

The rearrangement joins TRBV7-9 to TRBJ1-4; 8 nucleotides match TRBD1. This CDR3 region has 15 residues. After removal of 2 bases from V and 7 bases from J, the junction contained 6 bases not matched to a gene. From germline, CDR1 is SEHNR and CDR2 FQNEAQ (reference sequence). CDR3 in DNA: TGTGCCAGCAGCTTATCTGCAGGGGGCCTTGAAAAACTGTTTTTT. It codes for CASSLSAGGLEKLFF.

The J gene is TRBJ2-3, the V gene TRBV9; 8 nucleotides line up with TRBD2. The germline V gene has CDR1 SGDLS and CDR2 YYNGEE. This CDR3 is 14 amino acids long. The V and J ends lost 6 bases and 3 bases, in that order; junction bases with no gene match: 6. Here the CDR3 DNA reads TGTGCCAGCACGGCGGGGGGCGGAACAGATACGCAGTATTTT. Its translation is CASTAGGGTDTQYF.